These 9 T cell receptor beta chains originate from one sample sequenced in a study of blood T cell repertoires in COVID-19. Repertoires were generated with immunoSEQ multiplex PCR, while TCRdb's copy carries only in-frame clones and drops some. This repertoire shows about 150,000 clones, around 83% found once; its top ten account for around 3.1%. Material: peripheral blood. The receptors come from a woman of 80 years or more with acute or convalescent COVID-19.

This chain connects TRBV7-9 to TRBJ1-2; 8 bases are a match to TRBD1. CDR1 and CDR2 (germline): SEHNR, FQNEAQ (reference sequence). This CDR3 is 13 amino acids long. The V and J ends lost 5 bases and 8 bases, in that order; junction bases with no gene match: 7. The DNA for the CDR3 is TGTGCCAGCAGCCTTGACAGGGGTTACGGCTACACCTTC. Encoded protein: CASSLDRGYGYTF.

The V and J genes are TRBV3-1 (or the pseudogene TRBV3-2) and TRBJ1-2; tentative D call: TRBD1 (5 bases). Trimming shortened V by 2 bases and J by 1 base, and 14 bases separated the two germline ends. The CDR3 extends over 16 amino acids. Looked up from germline, CDR1 is LGHDT and CDR2 is YNNKEL (reference sequence). The CDR3 is CASSQFSTGGNYGYTF. The CDR3 nucleotides are TGTGCCAGCAGCCAATTCTCAACCGGGGGTAACTATGGCTACACCTTC.

The chain carries TRBV6-5 and TRBJ1-1; D remains unclear. The CDR3 has 14 amino acids. Trimming left V 0 bases short and J 1 base short, with 6 bases between. From germline, CDR1 is MNHEY and CDR2 SVGAGI. CDR3 DNA: TGTGCCAGCAGTTACTCGCCTAAGAACACTGAAGCTTTCTTT. Translating it yields CASSYSPKNTEAFF.

The chain has TRBV7-2 and TRBJ2-3, with TRBD2 matching over 10 bases. Germline CDR1 SGHTA, CDR2 FQGNSA. The CDR3 runs 16 residues. The trim removed 3 bases at V and 2 bases at J, leaving 5 bases unmatched. The CDR3 here is CASSFTGTSVTDTQYF. CDR3 nucleotide sequence: TGTGCCAGCAGCTTCACCGGGACTAGCGTCACAGATACGCAGTATTTT.

The chain uses TRBV11-2 and TRBJ2-3; TRBD2 might be the D (6 bases). Trimming cost V 3 bases and J 1 base, with 20 bases left between them. Germline loops: CDR1 SGHAT, CDR2 FQNNGV. There are 18 residues in the CDR3. The CDR3 region is CASSFSSGPLLGTDTQYF. In nucleotides, the CDR3 is TGTGCCAGCAGCTTTAGTAGCGGCCCCTTGCTGGGCACAGATACGCAGTATTTT.

The rearrangement uses TRBV11-2 and TRBJ2-1, with TRBD1 identical over 9 bases. The CDR3 loop spans 15 amino acids. Germline CDR1 SGHAT, CDR2 FQNNGV. Trimming cost V 5 bases and J 8 bases; bases outside gene matches: 10. This chain's CDR3 is CASSPQTGGYDEQFF. In DNA, the CDR3 is TGTGCCAGCAGCCCCCAGACAGGGGGATATGATGAGCAGTTCTTC.

The rearrangement uses TRBV27 and TRBJ1-6; TRBD1 matches at 9 bases. V lost 6 bases to trimming and J lost 10 bases; unmatched junction nucleotides: 7. The CDR3 is 14 amino acids. Germline CDR1 and CDR2: MNHEY and SMNVEV (reference sequence). As DNA, the CDR3 is TGTGCCAGCAGCAGGGACAGGGTAGGGTCACCCCTCCACTTT. It encodes CASSRDRVGSPLHF.

The chain is built from TRBV27 and TRBJ1-5; possibly TRBD1 for D (6 bases). The germline CDR1 and CDR2 sequences are MNHEY and SMNVEV (reference sequence). This CDR3 has 14 residues. Between the trimmed V and J ends, which lost 5 bases and 9 bases, there was a span of 17 bases. CDR3 region: CASSKRDILTPQHF. The CDR3 DNA is TGTGCCAGCAGTAAACGGGACATCCTAACGCCCCAGCATTTT.

The chain recombines TRBV15 with TRBJ1-3; 9 bases are a match to TRBD1. The V segment lost 2 bases and the J segment 4 bases; nucleotides outside the gene matches: 3. CDR1 LNHNV and CDR2 YYDKDF come from the germline V gene (reference sequence). This CDR3 comprises 15 residues. Here the CDR3 reads CATSRNRGPGNTIYF. The CDR3 DNA reads TGTGCCACCAGCAGAAACAGGGGGCCGGGAAACACCATATATTTT.